The 20 T cell receptor beta chains listed next were all sequenced from one sample in a study of T cells in Graves' hyperthyroidism and ophthalmopathy. TCR beta CDR3 region amplification was performed from RNA transcripts. The TCR CDR3 first-round RT-PCR relied on the HTBI primer set. TCRdb called the multiplex PCR reads again in MiXCR, with one record for every CDR3 protein. The sample lists under 350,000 distinct CDR3 sequences; around 13% were seen once. The material sequenced was blood. The receptors were gathered from a woman aged 35 to 49 with Graves' ophthalmopathy.

There are a few counts of this clonotype. At one boundary the junction diverges from the germline segment, which might be a read error. The CDR3 loop is CASSFGIPGENTGTQYF. For the CDR3, the DNA is TGTGCCAGCAGTTTTGGTATCCCGGGGGAGAACACAGGTACGCAGTATTTT. The J gene is TRBJ2-3, the V gene TRBV27; D might be TRBD2 (6 bases). Per germline, CDR1 MNHEY and CDR2 SMNVEV (reference sequence). The length of the CDR3 is 17 residues.

This chain uses TRBV12-5 with TRBJ2-7; D is ambiguous. The V and J ends lost 1 base and 6 bases respectively, with 10 bases between them. Germline CDR1 is LGHNT and CDR2 is FRNRAP. CDR3 length: 13 amino acids. The CDR3 DNA reads as TGTGCTAGTGGTTTGGATACCTATAGCGAGCAGTACTTC. It yields the protein CASGLDTYSEQYF.

In its sample, this clonotype was seen many times. The chain recombines TRBV11-2 with TRBJ2-1, with a weak D call TRBD1 (7 bases). CDR3 length: 17 amino acids. Germline values: CDR1 SGHAT, CDR2 FQNNGV. The V and J ends lost 4 bases and 8 bases respectively, with 24 bases between them. Here the CDR3 DNA reads TGTGCCAGCAGCTCCCCCCGGCAGGGGGGATCTTGGGATGAGCAGTTCTTC. It specifies CASSSPRQGGSWDEQFF. The variable domain in full, with the rest retrieved from reference TRBV11-2 and TRBJ2-1, is EAGVAQSPRYKIIEKRQSVAFWCNPISGHATLYWYQQILGQGPKLLIQFQNNGVVDDSQLPKDRFSAERLKGVDSTLKIQPAKLEDSAVYLCASSSPRQGGSWDEQFFGPGTRLTVL.

The chain links TRBV28 to TRBJ1-2; 7 bases agree with TRBD1. V was pared by 6 bases and J by 4 bases, with 8 bases of the junction left unmatched. Looked up from germline, CDR1 is MDHEN and CDR2 is SYDVKM. CDR3 size: 14 residues. The DNA for the CDR3 is TGTGCCAGCAGCTCAACCGGGACAGTCTATGGCTACACCTTC. This translates into CASSSTGTVYGYTF.

This clonotype occurred once. The V gene is TRBV7-9, the J gene TRBJ2-7; D is possibly TRBD1 (6 bases). This CDR3 is built from 16 residues. Trimming removed 3 bases from V and 9 bases from J, with 24 bases in between. CDR1 and CDR2 (germline): SEHNR, FQNEAQ (reference sequence). The CDR3 region is CASSFGSGASPTRQYF. Written as DNA, the CDR3 is TGTGCCAGCAGCTTCGGGTCAGGGGCATCTCCTACGAGGCAGTACTTC.

This clonotype was detected ten times or more. This chain connects TRBV11-3 to TRBJ2-3; D not certain. The germline CDR1 and CDR2 sequences are SGHNT and YENEEA. CDR3 length: 15 amino acids. Between the trimmed V and J ends, which lost 0 bases and 1 base, there was a span of 8 bases. CDR3 bases: TGTGCCAGCAGCTTAGATGAATCGGGCACAGATACGCAGTATTTT. Translation gives CASSLDESGTDTQYF.

This rearrangement joins TRBV3-1 to TRBJ2-1, with 12 nucleotides matching TRBD2. The CDR3 consists of 15 residues. CDR1 is LGHDT and CDR2 is YNNKEL in the germline V gene (reference sequence). With V trimmed by 5 bases and J by 5 bases, 4 bases remained unmatched. The CDR3 region has the DNA TGTGCCAGCAGCGAACTAGCGGGAGGCAACAATGAGCAGTTCTTC. This gives the protein CASSELAGGNNEQFF.

This clonotype has a handful of counts. This chain connects TRBV7-9 to TRBJ1-2; the match to TRBD1 covers 8 bases. The CDR3 length is 16 residues. With 1 base clipped from V and 1 base from J, the junction kept 5 bases outside the gene matches. Germline lookup yields CDR1 SEHNR and CDR2 FQNEAQ (reference sequence). The DNA of the CDR3 is TGTGCCAGCAGCTTAGTTAGGGACAGGAATAACTATGGCTACACCTTC. It yields the protein CASSLVRDRNNYGYTF.

A single count supports this clonotype. Here the CDR3 omits its conserved ending phenylalanine or tryptophan, so a read error is the likely source. The gene calls are TRBV5-1 and TRBJ2-5, with 7 nucleotides matching TRBD2. Germline CDR1 SGHRS, CDR2 YFSETQ. The CDR3 is 16 amino acids. V shed 4 bases, J shed 0 bases, and the junction held 9 bases outside the gene matches. This CDR3 reads CASSEGTMWYQETQYS. In nucleotides, the CDR3 is TGCGCCAGCAGCGAGGGGACTATGTGGTACCAAGAGACCCAGTACTCC.

The CDR3 region has the DNA TGTGCCACCAGTGTGGGGACTAGCGGGGGCCATGGAGAGACCCAGTACTTC. This codes for CATSVGTSGGHGETQYF. J is TRBJ2-5 and V is TRBV24-1; 14 bases agree with TRBD2. The germline CDR1 and CDR2 sequences are KGHDR and SFDVKD. The CDR3 is 17 amino acids. After removal of 5 bases from V and 4 bases from J, the junction contained 8 bases not matched to a gene.

The V gene is TRBV3-1, the J gene TRBJ2-3, with D perhaps matching TRBD2 (5 bases). V gave up 4 bases and J gave up 6 bases, with 14 bases separating them. CDR1 is LGHDT, CDR2 YNNKEL, per germline (reference sequence). CDR3 length: 14 amino acids. The CDR3 loop reads CASSPLASPDTQYF. DNA of the CDR3: TGTGCCAGCAGCCCCCTAGCTTCTCCCGATACGCAGTATTTT.

Only a few counts were recorded for this clonotype. The chain couples TRBV12-3 or TRBV12-4 to TRBJ1-3; D gene ambiguous. The CDR3 runs 15 residues. The germline V and J ends were trimmed by 1 base and 5 bases, with 12 bases remaining between them. Here the CDR3 DNA reads TGTGCCAGCAGTTTAGTGCCGGGTCTCCGAAACACCATATATTTT. Translating gives CASSLVPGLRNTIYF.

This chain links TRBV14 with TRBJ1-6; D may be TRBD1 (6 bases). The CDR3 is 14 amino acids. The germline V gene has CDR1 SGHDN and CDR2 FVKESK. The ends were cut back, 3 bases at V and 6 bases at J, with 9 bases in the middle. The CDR3 is CASSQGAVNSPLHF. The CDR3 DNA reads as TGTGCCAGCAGCCAGGGGGCGGTTAATTCACCCCTCCACTTT.

This clonotype was observed at least ten times. The rearrangement links TRBV9 to TRBJ2-1, with TRBD2 matching 15 bases. The CDR3 is 16 amino acids. The germline CDR1 and CDR2 sequences are SGDLS and YYNGEE. V lost 3 bases, J lost 6 bases, and 4 bases stayed unmatched. CDR3 protein: CASSAQGLAGGNEQFF. Here the CDR3 DNA reads TGTGCCAGCAGCGCTCAGGGACTAGCGGGAGGCAATGAGCAGTTCTTC. Full variable domain (remainder filled in from reference TRBV9 and TRBJ2-1): DSGVTQTPKHLITATGQRVTLRCSPRSGDLSVYWYQQSLDQGLQFLIQYYNGEERAKGNILERFSAQQFPDLHSELNLSSLELGDSALYFCASSAQGLAGGNEQFFGPGTRLTVL.

This clonotype was counted ten times or more. The chain employs TRBV11-3 and TRBJ2-1; 10 nucleotides match TRBD2. The ends lost 5 bases at V and 7 bases at J; junction bases unmatched: 8. Looked up from germline, CDR1 is SGHNT and CDR2 is YENEEA. The CDR3 sequence is 15 residues long. The DNA of the CDR3 is TGTGCCAGCAGCCCGGCTAGCGGGAGTCGGAATGAGCAGTTCTTC. Amino acid sequence: CASSPASGSRNEQFF.

This clonotype was recorded many times. V and J are TRBV2 and TRBJ2-5, with D perhaps TRBD1 (5 bases). V lost 6 bases to trimming and J lost 5 bases, with 19 bases between them. The CDR3 is 15 residues long. Looked up from germline, CDR1 is SNHLY and CDR2 is FYNNEI. The CDR3 coding sequence is TGTGCCAGCAGGAGTATACGACAGACAACGGAGACCCAGTACTTC. This encodes CASRSIRQTTETQYF.

About this clonotype: At one end the junction does not follow the germline gene, possibly because of a read error. The chain is built from TRBV7-7 and TRBJ2-5, with 7 bases aligning to TRBD1. Germline values: CDR1 SSHAT, CDR2 FNYEAQ (reference sequence). The CDR3 is 14 residues long. The CDR3 DNA reads TGTGCTAGCAGCTCGGGACAGACGAGAGAGACCCAGTACTTC. Translated, it gives CASSSGQTRETQYF.

This clonotype was found a few times. The J gene is TRBJ1-1, the V gene TRBV20-1; tentatively, D is TRBD1 (5 bases). This CDR3 comprises 12 residues. The ends were cut back, 4 bases at V and 2 bases at J, with 8 bases in the middle. Germline-derived CDR1 and CDR2 are DFQATT and SNEGSKA (reference sequence). The CDR3: CSAKGRNTEAFF. CDR3 DNA: TGCAGTGCTAAGGGGCGAAACACTGAAGCTTTCTTT.

This clonotype was detected only a few times. This rearrangement joins TRBV5-1 to TRBJ2-1; D is perhaps TRBD2 (5 bases). Trimming cost V 4 bases and J 9 bases, with 23 bases left between them. The V gene's germline CDR1 is SGHRS and CDR2 YFSETQ. This CDR3 is 16 amino acids long. CDR3 nucleotides: TGCGCCAGCAGCCCGGACCGGACTCTTCCCCGTCTTGAGCAGTTCTTC. Encoded protein: CASSPDRTLPRLEQFF.

This clonotype was seen ten or more times. The rearrangement links TRBV7-2 to TRBJ2-3; perhaps TRBD2 as D (6 bases). Trimming shortened V by 2 bases and J by 0 bases, and 12 bases separated the two germline ends. Germline CDR1 SGHTA, CDR2 FQGNSA. CDR3 length: 16 residues. Here the CDR3 reads CASSLMAAGSTDTQYF. The CDR3 nucleotides read TGTGCCAGCAGCTTAATGGCGGCGGGGAGCACAGATACGCAGTATTTT.